The next 21 T cell receptor beta chains were all read from a single sample in a study of blood T cell repertoires in COVID-19. The repertoire was sequenced with immunoSEQ multiplex PCR; TCRdb's copy has only in-frame clones and lacks some. The repertoire has about 150,000 clones, about 86% of them found once; the top ten carry about 7.3%. Sequenced input: peripheral blood. The receptors stem from a man aged 45-60 years with active or convalescent COVID-19.

The chain carries TRBV4-1 and TRBJ1-5; D possibly corresponds to TRBD1 (5 bases). Germline V gene data show CDR1 as MGHRA and CDR2 as YSYEKL. The germline V and J ends were trimmed by 2 bases and 4 bases, with 12 bases remaining between them. CDR3 size: 15 residues. CDR3 amino acids: CASSQLYKGNQPQHF. CDR3 bases: TGCGCCAGCAGCCAACTTTATAAGGGGAATCAGCCCCAGCATTTT.

This sequence joins TRBV7-6 and TRBJ1-1; 8 bases are a match to TRBD1. This CDR3 has 15 amino acids. Germline values: CDR1 SGHVS, CDR2 FNYEAQ. J gave up 4 bases and V 5 bases, and 9 bases lay outside the gene matches. The CDR3 protein is CASSAAQGGGTEAFF. The CDR3 DNA follows: TGTGCCAGCAGCGCAGCACAGGGGGGGGGCACTGAAGCTTTCTTT.

V and J are TRBV7-8 and TRBJ1-5; 9 bases map to TRBD1. V lost 0 bases and J lost 5; bases outside the gene matches: 5. From germline, CDR1 is SGHVS and CDR2 FQNEAQ. The CDR3 is 16 residues long. In nucleotides, the CDR3 is TGTGCCAGCAGCTTAGCGAGGGACAGGGTTTATCAGCCCCAGCATTTT. Its translation is CASSLARDRVYQPQHF.

This sequence joins TRBV4-2 and TRBJ1-1, with D perhaps matching TRBD1 (5 bases). The CDR3 has 16 amino acids. Per the germline V gene, CDR1 is LGHNA and CDR2 is YNFKEQ. The V end lost 0 bases, the J end lost 1 base, and 12 bases lay between the germline ends. The CDR3 bases are TGTGCCAGCAGCCAAGAAGGGGCCGGAAAGAACACTGAAGCTTTCTTT. Its translation is CASSQEGAGKNTEAFF.

The chain recombines TRBV9 with TRBJ2-7; maybe TRBD1 (5 bases). The germline CDR1 and CDR2 sequences are SGDLS and YYNGEE. This CDR3 spans 14 amino acids. The V gene lost 0 bases and the J gene lost 5 bases, with 12 bases spanning the gap. The CDR3 bases are TGTGCCAGCAGCGTAGAGGGGCGTGGGGACGAGCAGTACTTC. Protein: CASSVEGRGDEQYF.

This chain links TRBV9 with TRBJ2-3; 10 bases match TRBD2. The CDR3 has 16 residues. The germline V gene encodes CDR1 SGDLS and CDR2 YYNGEE. V was clipped by 4 bases and J by 3 bases; unmatched bases: 8. The chain's CDR3 is CASSSQAGGLTDTQYF. CDR3 in DNA: TGTGCCAGCAGCTCTCAAGCGGGGGGGCTGACAGATACGCAGTATTTT.

CDR3 protein: CASTVTGTSEETQYF. CDR3 coding DNA: TGTGCCAGCACCGTTACCGGGACTAGCGAGGAGACCCAGTACTTC. V is TRBV5-4 and J is TRBJ2-5, with 10 positions matching TRBD2. The germline V gene encodes CDR1 SGHNT and CDR2 YYREEE (reference sequence). The CDR3 sequence is 15 residues long. Trimming cost V 6 bases and J 5 bases; bases outside gene matches: 10. The complete variable domain, with remaining parts taken from reference TRBV5-4 and TRBJ2-5, reads ETGVTQSPTHLIKTRGQQVTLRCSSQSGHNTVSWYQQALGQGPQFIFQYYREEENGRGNFPPRFSGLQFPNYSSELNVNALELDDSALYLCASTVTGTSEETQYFGPGTRLLVL.

V usage is TRBV29-1 and J usage is TRBJ1-5; D may be TRBD1 (5 bases). V lost 4 bases and J 0 bases, leaving 10 bases between the germline ends. The germline gives CDR1 SQVTM, CDR2 ANQGSEA. The CDR3 consists of 14 residues. The CDR3 region is CSVGGEGSNQPQHF. The CDR3 nucleotides are TGCAGCGTTGGGGGGGAAGGTAGCAATCAGCCCCAGCATTTT.

This clone was recorded once. V usage is TRBV5-1 and J usage is TRBJ1-1; the match to TRBD1 covers 7 bases. The CDR3 length is 14 residues. Germline trimming cut 7 bases from V and 4 bases from J; bases unmatched to any gene: 10. CDR1 is SGHRS and CDR2 is YFSETQ in the germline V gene. As DNA, the CDR3 is TGCGCCAGCTCGAAGGACAGGCCGGGCACTGAAGCTTTCTTT. Amino acid sequence: CASSKDRPGTEAFF.

The J gene is TRBJ2-1, the V gene TRBV5-1; 7 bases line up with TRBD1. This CDR3 comprises 14 residues. Germline CDR1 reads SGHRS; CDR2 reads YFSETQ. V lost 3 bases and J lost 4; bases outside the gene matches: 4. CDR3 protein: CASSWGTEYNEQFF. The CDR3 bases are TGCGCCAGCAGCTGGGGGACAGAGTACAATGAGCAGTTCTTC. Together with reference TRBV5-1 and TRBJ2-1, the CDR3 gives the full variable domain: KAGVTQTPRYLIKTRGQQVTLSCSPISGHRSVSWYQQTPGQGLQFLFEYFSETQRNKGNFPGRFSGRQFSNSRSEMNVSTLELGDSALYLCASSWGTEYNEQFFGPGTRLTVL.

The rearrangement uses TRBV28 and TRBJ1-4; TRBD1 aligns across 10 bases. Germline CDR1 is MDHEN and CDR2 is SYDVKM. The CDR3 has 15 residues. The V and J ends lost 4 bases and 8 bases, in that order; junction bases with no gene match: 7. In nucleotides, the CDR3 is TGTGCCAGCAGTTCCCCGACAGGGGGCGCGGAAAAACTGTTTTTT. Encoded protein: CASSSPTGGAEKLFF.

The chain employs TRBV11-3 and TRBJ2-1; TRBD2 matches at 9 bases. The CDR3 consists of 16 residues. V was clipped by 1 base and J by 2 bases; unmatched bases: 3. Germline V lookup: CDR1 SGHNT, CDR2 YENEEA. Written as DNA, the CDR3 is TGTGCCAGCAGCTTAGGAGGCGGGAGGGCCTACAATGAGCAGTTCTTC. It codes for CASSLGGGRAYNEQFF.

This rearrangement joins TRBV29-1 to TRBJ1-1; D remains unclear. CDR3 length: 15 residues. Trimming stripped 3 bases from V and 4 bases from J, with 18 bases between. Germline V CDR1 and CDR2: SQVTM, ANQGSEA. The CDR3 is CSVDKTAGGGTEAFF. The DNA of the CDR3 is TGCAGCGTTGATAAAACTGCGGGCGGTGGCACTGAAGCTTTCTTT.

This chain connects TRBV3-1 (or the pseudogene TRBV3-2) to TRBJ2-1; maybe TRBD1 (6 bases). V lost 0 bases and J 8 bases, leaving 17 bases between the germline ends. CDR3 length equals 16 residues. Looked up from germline, CDR1 is LGHDT and CDR2 is YNNKEL (reference sequence). The CDR3, as DNA: TGTGCCAGCAGCCAAGATCCCAGACCCGACAGGTATGAGCAGTTCTTC. Its protein product is CASSQDPRPDRYEQFF.

V is TRBV5-1 and J is TRBJ2-2; 11 bases agree with TRBD2. The CDR3 is made up of 17 amino acids. Trimming took 1 base from V and 6 from J; bases not matched to a gene: 8. CDR1 and CDR2 from the germline V gene are SGHRS and YFSETQ. CDR3 sequence (DNA): TGCGCCAGCAGCTTGTTAGCGACTAGCGGGAATTCCGGGGAGCTGTTTTTT. It codes for CASSLLATSGNSGELFF.

The chain couples TRBV7-2 to TRBJ2-5; D is possibly TRBD1 (5 bases). Germline CDR1 and CDR2: SGHTA and FQGNSA. The CDR3 spans 15 residues. V dropped 2 bases and J dropped 0 bases, with 10 bases sitting between them. CDR3 amino acids: CASSLFQGHQETQYF. The CDR3 DNA sequence: TGTGCCAGCAGCTTATTCCAGGGCCACCAAGAGACCCAGTACTTC.

This CDR3 is CASRTLDGDGYTF. In DNA form, the CDR3 reads TGTGCCAGCCGGACACTGGATGGGGATGGCTACACCTTC. This sequence joins TRBV19 and TRBJ1-2; weak D call: TRBD1 (5 bases). This CDR3 is 13 amino acids long. V gave up 9 bases and J gave up 6 bases, with 17 bases separating them. Germline V gene data show CDR1 as LNHDA and CDR2 as SQIVND (reference sequence).

The chain combines TRBV6-5 with TRBJ2-2; a possible D gene is TRBD1 (5 bases). Per germline, CDR1 MNHEY and CDR2 SVGAGI. The length of the CDR3 is 15 residues. V lost 6 bases, J lost 5 bases, and 16 bases lay in between. CDR3: CASRVGRVRTGELFF. CDR3 bases: TGTGCCAGCAGGGTGGGCAGGGTTCGTACCGGGGAGCTGTTTTTT.

The chain employs TRBV29-1 and TRBJ1-2, with 10 bases identical to TRBD1. CDR1 is SQVTM and CDR2 is ANQGSEA in the germline V gene. The CDR3 spans 17 residues. Unmatched junction bases numbered 18, after V lost 7 bases and J lost 4 bases. In DNA, the CDR3 is TGCAGCGCCTTTGGGGGGGGACAGGGGCGAGGCAGCTATGGCTACACCTTC. It encodes CSAFGGGQGRGSYGYTF.

The chain uses TRBV10-2 and TRBJ2-7; unclear D gene. The CDR3 is 12 amino acids. The V gene's germline CDR1 is WSHSY and CDR2 SAAADI. V was clipped by 7 bases and J by 8 bases, with 15 bases between them. CDR3 loop: CASKSLQYQQYF. CDR3 DNA sequence: TGCGCCAGCAAATCCTTACAATACCAGCAGTACTTC.

This chain joins TRBV28 and TRBJ2-5, with TRBD1 as a possible D gene (5 bases). This CDR3 comprises 14 residues. V shed 2 bases and J shed 5 bases, with 12 bases lying between them. Per germline, CDR1 MDHEN and CDR2 SYDVKM. CDR3 residues: CASSLGQGRETQYF. The CDR3 DNA follows: TGTGCCAGCAGTTTAGGGCAGGGTCGGGAGACCCAGTACTTC.